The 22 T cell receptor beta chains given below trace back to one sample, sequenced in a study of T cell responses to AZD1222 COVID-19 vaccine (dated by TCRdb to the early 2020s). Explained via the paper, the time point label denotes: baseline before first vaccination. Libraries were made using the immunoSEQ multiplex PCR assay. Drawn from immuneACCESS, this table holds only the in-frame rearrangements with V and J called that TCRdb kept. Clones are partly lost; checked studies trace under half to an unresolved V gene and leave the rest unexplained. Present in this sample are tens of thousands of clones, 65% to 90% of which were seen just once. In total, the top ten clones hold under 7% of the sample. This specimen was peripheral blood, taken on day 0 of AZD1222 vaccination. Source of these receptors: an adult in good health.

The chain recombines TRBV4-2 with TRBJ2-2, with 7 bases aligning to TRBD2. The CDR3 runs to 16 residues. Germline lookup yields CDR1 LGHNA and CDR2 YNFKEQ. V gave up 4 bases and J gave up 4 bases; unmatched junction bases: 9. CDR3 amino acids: CASSPTQGGSTGELFF. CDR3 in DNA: TGTGCCAGCAGCCCCACGCAGGGAGGGAGCACCGGGGAGCTGTTTTTT.

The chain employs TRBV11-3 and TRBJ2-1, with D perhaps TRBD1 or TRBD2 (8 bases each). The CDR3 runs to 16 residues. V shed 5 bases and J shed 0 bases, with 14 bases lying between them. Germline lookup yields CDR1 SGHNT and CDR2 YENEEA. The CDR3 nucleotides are TGTGCCAGCAGCCGGGAGGGACAGGTCTCCTACAATGAGCAGTTCTTC. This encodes CASSREGQVSYNEQFF.

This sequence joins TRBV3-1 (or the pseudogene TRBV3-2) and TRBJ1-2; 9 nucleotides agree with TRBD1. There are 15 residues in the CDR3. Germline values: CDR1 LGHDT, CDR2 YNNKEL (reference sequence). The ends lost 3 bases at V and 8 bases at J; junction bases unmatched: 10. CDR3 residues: CASSHSVRTGEGYTF. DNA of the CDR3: TGTGCCAGCAGCCACTCCGTAAGGACAGGGGAAGGCTACACCTTC.

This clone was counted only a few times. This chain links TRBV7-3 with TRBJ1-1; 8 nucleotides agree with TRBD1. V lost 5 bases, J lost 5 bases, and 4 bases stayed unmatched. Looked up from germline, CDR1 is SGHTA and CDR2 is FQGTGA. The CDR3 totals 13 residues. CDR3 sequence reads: CASSPGGETEAFF. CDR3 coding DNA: TGTGCCAGCAGCCCAGGGGGCGAAACTGAAGCTTTCTTT.

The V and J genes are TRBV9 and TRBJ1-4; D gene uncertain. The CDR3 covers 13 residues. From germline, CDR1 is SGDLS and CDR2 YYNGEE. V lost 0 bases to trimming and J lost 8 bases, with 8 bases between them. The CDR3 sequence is CASSVGLGEKLFF. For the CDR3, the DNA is TGTGCCAGCAGCGTAGGGCTCGGGGAAAAACTGTTTTTT.

The CDR3 coding sequence is TGTGCCAGCAGCCCCGGGACACCTGGAAACACCATATATTTT. The encoded protein is CASSPGTPGNTIYF. The chain is built from TRBV11-2 and TRBJ1-3, with D possibly matching TRBD1 (6 bases). This CDR3 region has 14 residues. The germline gives CDR1 SGHAT, CDR2 FQNNGV. With 5 bases removed from V and 2 bases from J, the gap between germline ends came to 10 bases.

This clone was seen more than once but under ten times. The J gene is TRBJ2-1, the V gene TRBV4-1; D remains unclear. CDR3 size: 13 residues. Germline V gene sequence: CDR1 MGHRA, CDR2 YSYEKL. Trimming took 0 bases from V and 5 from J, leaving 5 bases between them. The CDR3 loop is CASSQDRNNEQFF. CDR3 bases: TGCGCCAGCAGCCAAGATCGAAACAATGAGCAGTTCTTC.

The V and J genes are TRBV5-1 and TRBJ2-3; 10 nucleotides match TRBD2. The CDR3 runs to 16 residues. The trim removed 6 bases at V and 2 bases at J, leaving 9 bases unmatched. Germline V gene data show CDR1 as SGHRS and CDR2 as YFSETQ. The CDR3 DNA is TGCGCCAGCACCCCTCGACTAGCGGGTCCCACAGATACGCAGTATTTT. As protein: CASTPRLAGPTDTQYF.

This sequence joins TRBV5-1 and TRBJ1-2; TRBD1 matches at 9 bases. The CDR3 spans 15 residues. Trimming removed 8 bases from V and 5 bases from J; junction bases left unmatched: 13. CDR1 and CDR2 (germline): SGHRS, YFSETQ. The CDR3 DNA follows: TGCGCCAGTAGACCGGGACAGGGTTCGGTATATGGCTACACCTTC. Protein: CASRPGQGSVYGYTF.

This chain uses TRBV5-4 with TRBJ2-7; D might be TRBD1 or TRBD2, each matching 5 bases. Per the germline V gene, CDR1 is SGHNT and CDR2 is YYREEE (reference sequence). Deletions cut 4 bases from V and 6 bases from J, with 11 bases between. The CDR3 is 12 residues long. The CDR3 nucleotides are TGTGCCAGCAGCCCTCCGGGGCGCGAGCAGTACTTC. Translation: CASSPPGREQYF.

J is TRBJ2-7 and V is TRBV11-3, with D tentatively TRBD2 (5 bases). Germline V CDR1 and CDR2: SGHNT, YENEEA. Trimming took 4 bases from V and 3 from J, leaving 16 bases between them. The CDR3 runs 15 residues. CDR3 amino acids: CASSSPPGVGYEQYF. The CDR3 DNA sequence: TGTGCCAGCAGCTCCCCTCCCGGGGTAGGCTACGAGCAGTACTTC.

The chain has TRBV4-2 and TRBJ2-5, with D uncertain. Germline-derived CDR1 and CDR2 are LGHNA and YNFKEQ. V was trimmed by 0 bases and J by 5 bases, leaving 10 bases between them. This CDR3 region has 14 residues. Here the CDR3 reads CASSQEGSWETQYF. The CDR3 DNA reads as TGTGCCAGCAGCCAAGAAGGTTCGTGGGAGACCCAGTACTTC.

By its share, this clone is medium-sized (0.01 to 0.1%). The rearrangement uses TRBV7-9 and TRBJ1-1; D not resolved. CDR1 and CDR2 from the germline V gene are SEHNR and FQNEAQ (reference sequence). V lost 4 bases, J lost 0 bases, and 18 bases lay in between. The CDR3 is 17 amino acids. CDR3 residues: CASSYPTDGSMNTEAFF. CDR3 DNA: TGTGCCAGCAGCTACCCTACGGACGGATCCATGAACACTGAAGCTTTCTTT.

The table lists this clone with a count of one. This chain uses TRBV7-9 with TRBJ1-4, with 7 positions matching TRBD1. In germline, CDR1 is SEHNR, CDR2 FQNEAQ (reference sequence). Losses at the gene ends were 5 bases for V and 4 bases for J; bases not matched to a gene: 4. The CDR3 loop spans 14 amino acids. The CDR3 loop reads CASSRQGSNEKLFF. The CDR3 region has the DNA TGTGCCAGCAGCCGACAGGGAAGTAATGAAAAACTGTTTTTT. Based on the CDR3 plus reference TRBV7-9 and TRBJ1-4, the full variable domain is DTGVSQNPRHKITKRGQNVTFRCDPISEHNRLYWYRQTLGQGPEFLTYFQNEAQLEKSRLLSDRFSAERPKGSFSTLEIQRTEQGDSAMYLCASSRQGSNEKLFFGSGTQLSVL.

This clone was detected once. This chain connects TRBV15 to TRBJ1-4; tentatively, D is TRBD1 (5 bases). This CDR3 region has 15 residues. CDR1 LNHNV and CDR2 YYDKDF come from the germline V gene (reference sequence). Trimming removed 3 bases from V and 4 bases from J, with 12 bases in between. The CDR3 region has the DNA TGTGCCACCAGCAGTTCGGGACTCAGTAATGAAAAACTGTTTTTT. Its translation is CATSSSGLSNEKLFF. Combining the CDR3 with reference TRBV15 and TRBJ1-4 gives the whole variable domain DAMVIQNPRYQVTQFGKPVTLSCSQTLNHNVMYWYQQKSSQAPKLLFHYYDKDFNNEADTPDNFQSRRPNTSFCFLDIRSPGLGDTAMYLCATSSSGLSNEKLFFGSGTQLSVL.

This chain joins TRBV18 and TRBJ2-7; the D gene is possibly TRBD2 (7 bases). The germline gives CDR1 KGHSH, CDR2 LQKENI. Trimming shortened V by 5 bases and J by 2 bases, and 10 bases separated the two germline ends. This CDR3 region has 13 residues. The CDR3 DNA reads TGTGCCAGCTCAGGGGGGGCCGCCTACGAGCAGTACTTC. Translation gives CASSGGAAYEQYF.

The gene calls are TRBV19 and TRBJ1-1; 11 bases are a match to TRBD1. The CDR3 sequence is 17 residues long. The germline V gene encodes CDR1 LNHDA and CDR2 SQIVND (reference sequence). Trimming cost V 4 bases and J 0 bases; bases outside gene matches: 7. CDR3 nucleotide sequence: TGTGCCAGTAGTAAAAGGACAGGGGGCCTTATGAACACTGAAGCTTTCTTT. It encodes CASSKRTGGLMNTEAFF.

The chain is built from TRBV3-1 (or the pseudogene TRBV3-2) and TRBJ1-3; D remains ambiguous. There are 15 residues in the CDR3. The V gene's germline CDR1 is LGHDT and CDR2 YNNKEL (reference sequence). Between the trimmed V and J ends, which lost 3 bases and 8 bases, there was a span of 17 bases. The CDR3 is CASSQADRTVDTIYF. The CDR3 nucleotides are TGTGCCAGCAGCCAGGCTGACCGGACGGTTGACACCATATATTTT.

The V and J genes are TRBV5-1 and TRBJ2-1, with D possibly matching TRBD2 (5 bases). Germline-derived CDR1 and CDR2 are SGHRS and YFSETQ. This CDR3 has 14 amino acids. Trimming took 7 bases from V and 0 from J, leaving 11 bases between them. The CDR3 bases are TGCGCCAGCCGCGCCACTAGCTCCTACAATGAGCAGTTCTTC. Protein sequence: CASRATSSYNEQFF.

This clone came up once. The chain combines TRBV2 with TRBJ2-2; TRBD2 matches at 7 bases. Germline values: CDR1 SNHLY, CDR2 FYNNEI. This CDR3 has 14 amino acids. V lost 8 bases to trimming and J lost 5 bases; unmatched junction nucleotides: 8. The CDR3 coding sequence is TGTGCCAGCCGGGCGGGGGTGAATACCGGGGAGCTGTTTTTT. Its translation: CASRAGVNTGELFF.

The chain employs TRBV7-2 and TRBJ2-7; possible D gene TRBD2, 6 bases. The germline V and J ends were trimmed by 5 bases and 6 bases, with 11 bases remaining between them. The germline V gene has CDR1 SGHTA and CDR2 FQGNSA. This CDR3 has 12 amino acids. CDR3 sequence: CASSRAGGEQYF. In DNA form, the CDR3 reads TGTGCCAGCAGCCGGGCCGGGGGCGAGCAGTACTTC.

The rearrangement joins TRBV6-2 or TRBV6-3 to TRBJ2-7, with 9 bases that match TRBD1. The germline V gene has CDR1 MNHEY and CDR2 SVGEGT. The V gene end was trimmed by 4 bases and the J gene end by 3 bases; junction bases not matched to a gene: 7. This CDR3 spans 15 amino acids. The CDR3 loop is CASSSPDRGSYEQYF. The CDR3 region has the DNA TGTGCCAGCAGTTCCCCGGACAGGGGAAGCTACGAGCAGTACTTC.